This TCR beta chain was documented in a study of shared clonotypes between healthy human individuals. The study, taken as a whole, reports: Read depth was anticipated to influence clonotype sharing among donors. Rarefaction curves obtained for sorted subsets showed sequencing incomplete despite large depth.

CD45RO-negative cells were positively selected for CCR7, leaving out terminally differentiated effector memory CD45RA+ cells. Note on this clone: Its antigen is undetermined.

Using about 220 ng DNA, around 30,000 T cell genomes, the sorted-subset replicate PCRs were run. Libraries were prepared by immunoSEQ multiplex PCR; TCRdb keeps only in-frame clonotypes and omits some of them. The profile covers 500,000 to 700,000 clones, with about 95% appearing a single time and around 0.12% taken by the ten largest. The ends were cut back, 1 base at V and 5 bases at J, with 3 bases in the middle. This CDR3 has 11 residues. Germline CDR1 and CDR2: SGHRS and YFSETQ. The rearrangement joins TRBV5-1 to TRBJ2-5, with D hard to call. This clonotype originated in a woman aged 30 to 39 in good health. Sequenced: naive CD8+ T cells sorted from blood. This CDR3 reads CASSLYETQYF. The CDR3 bases are TGCGCCAGCAGCTTGTATGAGACCCAGTACTTC.